This TCR beta chain emerged from a study of blood T cells in healthy people across ages. Across the whole study: Using template switching, researchers captured about one barcoded beta molecule for each two T cells. Study findings and constraints: Significant beta diversity loss was already apparent by age around 40, declining roughly linearly.

Every donor contributed roughly 10 milliliters of peripheral blood by blood draw. Per sample, no less than 5.5 micrograms of total RNA were extracted. Germline CDR1 is GTSNPN and CDR2 is SVGIG (reference sequence). The CDR3 has 13 amino acids. It was with a sample-barcoded 5' primer and a J-beta primer mix that a second PCR of roughly 7 to 12 cycles was run. TCRdb itself ran the 5' RACE reads through MiXCR, one entry per CDR3 protein. The sample has about 680,000 distinct CDR3 sequences, roughly 49% seen once. This clonotype was seen a few times. The antigen remains unidentified. This chain joins TRBV30 and TRBJ2-7, with D possibly being TRBD1 (6 bases). The J call may be faulty, since TRBJ2-5 better matches the DNA end. The source material was blood. The TCR was taken from a woman between 55 and 75 years old in good health. This chain's CDR3 is CAWRRGHLGTQYF. The CDR3 region has the DNA TGTGCCTGGAGGAGGGGACACCTAGGGACCCAGTACTTC.